This T cell receptor (beta chain) was sequenced in a study of cytomegalovirus exposure and HLA in healthy donors. Study-level findings and limits: In a later analysis, donors in an Asian-associated ancestry cluster reportedly had fewer N-insertions in productive TCRs than the cohort mean. Earlier results showed most TCR beta V segments being productive about 90% or about 30% of the time.

V lost 5 bases, J lost 3 bases, and 6 bases stayed unmatched. Germline V gives CDR1 SGHRS, CDR2 YFSETQ. The CDR3 is made up of 14 amino acids. Notes on this clone: The antigen is unknown.

Use of 60 Vbeta and 13 Jbeta primers characterized the PCR. Sequenced by immunoSEQ multiplex PCR; TCRdb stores in-frame clones only, minus some. The sample carries 140,000 to 150,000 clones, approximately 82% recorded once. The receptor comes from a woman in her fifties or sixties in good health and CMV-seropositive. This chain joins TRBV5-1 and TRBJ2-7; 9 bases are shared with TRBD1. Sequenced material: PBMCs. The CDR3 DNA reads as TGCGCCAGCAGTTACGGGACAGGGAGCTACGAGCAGTACTTC. As protein: CASSYGTGSYEQYF.